This T cell receptor beta chain is from a study of blood T cell repertoires in COVID-19. Produced via immunoSEQ multiplex PCR; TCRdb's table is partial and in-frame only. This sample carries under 55,000 clones, about 85% of them seen once, and the ten largest clones take about 3%. Trimming removed 2 bases from V and 2 bases from J, with 12 bases in between. This CDR3 has 15 amino acids. Germline V gene sequence: CDR1 MNHNS, CDR2 SASEGT. The chain recombines TRBV6-1 with TRBJ1-2, with D unresolved. The receptor was derived from a man in his fifties or sixties with acute or convalescent COVID-19. The sequenced sample was peripheral blood. The CDR3 loop reads CASSEPPDINYGYTF. Written as DNA, the CDR3 is TGTGCCAGCAGTGAACCTCCCGACATCAACTATGGCTACACCTTC.